This passage covers 27 T cell receptor beta chains from one sample sequenced in a study of vaccination and CD4 T cells after COVID-19. As to treatment: roughly nine-day PBMC culture with coronavirus spike peptide pools or control peptides (ViraFEST assay). Which antigens these TCRs recognize remains unknown. Sequenced with the Oncomine TCR Beta short-read assay was DNA taken from cultured CD4+ T cells. MiXCR, run by TCRdb on the PCR reads, gives a single entry per CDR3 protein. The data contain 18,000 or so distinct CDR3 sequences, around 28% of them singletons. Sequenced input: cultured CD4+ T cells from blood. The receptors originated from a human donor with COVID-19.

By frequency in the sample, this clonotype is medium-sized. V usage is TRBV20-1 and J usage is TRBJ1-5, with a possible D match to TRBD1 (5 bases). The CDR3 has 16 amino acids. Germline CDR1 is DFQATT and CDR2 is SNEGSKA (reference sequence). With 2 bases removed from V and 2 bases from J, the gap between germline ends came to 16 bases. CDR3 region: CSARSTQGLGNQPQHF. In DNA form, the CDR3 reads TGCAGTGCTAGAAGTACCCAGGGCCTAGGCAATCAGCCCCAGCATTTT.

The chain employs TRBV5-4 and TRBJ1-1; D perhaps matches TRBD1 (6 bases). Trimming removed 4 bases at V and 5 bases at J, with 18 bases between. The length of the CDR3 is 15 residues. The germline gives CDR1 SGHNT, CDR2 YYREEE (reference sequence). Written as DNA, the CDR3 is TGTGCCAGCAGCCAAGGGACACCCAGAGGGACTGAAGCTTTCTTT. Residues: CASSQGTPRGTEAFF.

The chain recombines TRBV28 with TRBJ2-1, with TRBD1 matching 8 bases. The CDR3 is 16 amino acids. The germline V gene encodes CDR1 MDHEN and CDR2 SYDVKM. Trimming cost V 4 bases and J 3 bases; bases outside gene matches: 8. CDR3 DNA sequence: TGTGCCAGCAGTTGGGGACAGGTTGGGAACTACAATGAGCAGTTCTTC. Its translation is CASSWGQVGNYNEQFF.

There are a few counts of this clonotype. V usage is TRBV7-2 and J usage is TRBJ2-1, with D possibly matching TRBD2 (7 bases). Germline V gene sequence: CDR1 SGHTA, CDR2 FQGNSA. V was trimmed by 7 bases and J by 0 bases, leaving 13 bases between them. This CDR3 contains 15 residues. The CDR3 sequence is CASNIRGASYNEQFF. The CDR3 DNA sequence: TGTGCCAGCAACATACGGGGGGCCTCCTACAATGAGCAGTTCTTC.

This clonotype was observed a handful of times. The V gene is TRBV12-3 or TRBV12-4, the J gene TRBJ1-5; 7 positions match TRBD1. V dropped 4 bases and J dropped 1; count of bases not matched to a gene: 10. The CDR3 contains 17 residues. CDR3 sequence: CASSYWQGDGSNQPQHF. The CDR3 DNA reads TGTGCCAGCAGTTATTGGCAGGGGGATGGCAGCAATCAGCCCCAGCATTTT.

By frequency in the sample, this clonotype is medium-sized (0.01 to 0.1%). The rearrangement links TRBV7-6 to TRBJ2-2; 11 bases map to TRBD1. From germline, CDR1 is SGHVS and CDR2 FNYEAQ. The CDR3 spans 18 residues. V shed 10 bases, J shed 4 bases, and the junction held 17 bases outside the gene matches. The chain's CDR3 is CATLSNPGQGARTGELFF. The CDR3 nucleotides read TGTGCCACTCTCTCAAACCCAGGACAGGGGGCGCGCACCGGGGAGCTGTTTTTT.

The chain recombines TRBV2 with TRBJ1-5; D gene ambiguous. The ends were cut back, 1 base at V and 5 bases at J, with 6 bases in the middle. The length of the CDR3 is 13 residues. CDR1 SNHLY and CDR2 FYNNEI come from the germline V gene. The CDR3 sequence: CASSEDRDQPQHF. In nucleotides, the CDR3 is TGTGCCAGCAGTGAAGATCGGGATCAGCCCCAGCATTTT.

The V gene is TRBV7-2, the J gene TRBJ2-5; 8 bases match TRBD2. V lost 3 bases, J lost 3 bases, and 3 bases stayed unmatched. This CDR3 contains 14 residues. Germline lookup yields CDR1 SGHTA and CDR2 FQGNSA. The CDR3 here is CASSFSGGKETQYF. The CDR3 DNA is TGTGCCAGCAGCTTCAGCGGGGGCAAAGAGACCCAGTACTTC.

The chain links TRBV7-3 to TRBJ2-6; 9 bases map to TRBD2. This CDR3 spans 17 amino acids. V lost 4 bases and J lost 3; bases outside the gene matches: 7. Germline V gene sequence: CDR1 SGHTA, CDR2 FQGTGA. In DNA form, the CDR3 reads TGTGCCAGCAGCTCCTCGCGGGAGGGCTATGGGGCCAACGTCCTGACTTTC. This translates into CASSSSREGYGANVLTF.

On this clonotype itself: Its ends do not fully match the called genes, so a read error is possible. V usage is TRBV7-7 and J usage is TRBJ2-2, with a tentative D call TRBD1 (5 bases). CDR1 and CDR2 (germline): SSHAT, FNYEAQ (reference sequence). This CDR3 is 16 amino acids long. CDR3 DNA: TGTGCTAGCAGCTTAAGGACACCAAGGAACACCGGGGAGCTGTTTTTT. Encoded protein: CASSLRTPRNTGELFF.

The chain couples TRBV27 to TRBJ2-5; the D gene is possibly TRBD2 (7 bases). The ends were cut back, 3 bases at V and 5 bases at J, with 13 bases in the middle. The CDR3 loop spans 14 amino acids. Germline V gives CDR1 MNHEY, CDR2 SMNVEV (reference sequence). The chain's CDR3 is CASSFRGAWETQYF. CDR3 DNA sequence: TGTGCCAGCAGTTTCCGGGGGGCTTGGGAGACCCAGTACTTC.

The sample holds a few counts of this clonotype. V and J are TRBV7-9 and TRBJ2-5, with D possibly matching TRBD2 (6 bases). Per the germline V gene, CDR1 is SEHNR and CDR2 is FQNEAQ (reference sequence). Trimming cost V 5 bases and J 0 bases, with 16 bases left between them. The CDR3 contains 16 residues. CDR3 region: CASSAVGRDYQETQYF. The CDR3 bases are TGTGCCAGCAGCGCCGTCGGACGGGACTACCAAGAGACCCAGTACTTC.

Comments on this clonotype: A read error may account for a junction end that differs from germline. The chain employs TRBV19 and TRBJ1-3; D not resolved. The CDR3 contains 14 residues. Germline CDR1 reads LNHDA; CDR2 reads SQIVND (reference sequence). This CDR3 reads CAGSFKSSGNTIYF. CDR3 sequence (DNA): TGTGCCGGTAGTTTTAAGAGCTCTGGAAACACCATATATTTT.

The V gene is TRBV5-8, the J gene TRBJ1-1; tentatively, D is TRBD1 (6 bases). This CDR3 contains 15 residues. V lost 4 bases and J lost 0, with 13 bases in between. CDR1 and CDR2 (germline): SGHTS, YDEGEE. The CDR3 nucleotides are TGTGCCAGCAGCCGGGGGAGGGGGATGAACACTGAAGCTTTCTTT. Amino acids: CASSRGRGMNTEAFF.

This clonotype counts as medium-sized. The chain combines TRBV12-3 or TRBV12-4 with TRBJ1-5, with 8 bases matching TRBD1. This CDR3 is built from 13 residues. V dropped 5 bases and J dropped 5; count of bases not matched to a gene: 2. The CDR3 bases are TGTGCCAGCAGTCTGGACAGGGATCAGCCCCAGCATTTT. Protein: CASSLDRDQPQHF.

The rearrangement joins TRBV7-2 to TRBJ2-5; 7 bases are a match to TRBD1. This CDR3 contains 17 residues. Germline-derived CDR1 and CDR2 are SGHTA and FQGNSA. The J segment lost 0 bases and the V segment lost 1 base, leaving 8 bases of the junction unmatched. The CDR3 sequence: CASSLGQGQRYQETQYF. The CDR3 DNA sequence: TGTGCCAGCAGCTTAGGCCAGGGACAGAGGTACCAAGAGACCCAGTACTTC.

The genes are TRBV4-1 and TRBJ2-7; 8 bases agree with TRBD1. Germline V lookup: CDR1 MGHRA, CDR2 YSYEKL. Losses at the gene ends were 2 bases for V and 0 bases for J; bases not matched to a gene: 3. This CDR3 has 15 residues. CDR3 nucleotides: TGCGCCAGCAGCCAACGGACAGGGTACTCCTACGAGCAGTACTTC. It is translated as CASSQRTGYSYEQYF.

The genes are TRBV4-2 and TRBJ2-3; weak D call: TRBD2 (6 bases). The CDR3 has 19 amino acids. Germline V gene sequence: CDR1 LGHNA, CDR2 YNFKEQ. V was cut by 0 bases and J by 6 bases, with 25 bases left in between. CDR3 sequence: CASSQERGMVGEDADTQYF. The CDR3 region has the DNA TGTGCCAGCAGCCAAGAAAGGGGTATGGTAGGGGAGGACGCGGATACGCAGTATTTT.

The chain employs TRBV19 and TRBJ1-4, with D perhaps matching TRBD1 (5 bases). V lost 1 base and J lost 0, with 9 bases in between. Germline values: CDR1 LNHDA, CDR2 SQIVND (reference sequence). The CDR3 runs 16 residues. The CDR3 coding sequence is TGTGCCAGTAGTATAGCCACAGGAGCAACTAATGAAAAACTGTTTTTT. Translation: CASSIATGATNEKLFF.

The V call is TRBV19, the J call TRBJ2-6; D is uncertain. Germline V CDR1 and CDR2: LNHDA, SQIVND (reference sequence). The CDR3 runs 14 residues. V lost 4 bases to trimming and J lost 0 bases, with 4 bases between them. The CDR3 spells CASSTYSGANVLTF. The CDR3 DNA reads as TGTGCCAGTAGTACCTACTCTGGGGCCAACGTCCTGACTTTC.

The rearrangement joins TRBV11-3 to TRBJ2-6; TRBD1 is a possible D gene (5 bases). The CDR3 has 16 residues. With 3 bases removed from V and 1 base from J, the gap between germline ends came to 10 bases. Germline assignment: CDR1 SGHNT and CDR2 YENEEA. This chain's CDR3 is CASSFSGKSGANVLTF. CDR3 coding DNA: TGTGCCAGCAGCTTTTCAGGGAAGTCTGGGGCCAACGTCCTGACTTTC.

This sequence joins TRBV11-1 and TRBJ2-6; D tentatively fits TRBD1 or TRBD2 (5 bases each). This CDR3 has 15 amino acids. CDR1 is SGHAT, CDR2 FQDESV, per germline (reference sequence). The V end was cut by 1 base, the J end by 1 base, with 5 bases between. The DNA for the CDR3 is TGTGCCAGCAGCTTAGGGGGGTCTGGGGCCAACGTCCTGACTTTC. Amino acid sequence: CASSLGGSGANVLTF.

The chain links TRBV19 to TRBJ2-5; 7 bases fit TRBD1. With V trimmed by 4 bases and J by 1 base, 3 bases remained unmatched. The CDR3 totals 14 residues. Germline CDR1 reads LNHDA; CDR2 reads SQIVND (reference sequence). CDR3 sequence: CASSRDSVQETQYF. DNA of the CDR3: TGTGCCAGTAGTAGGGACAGCGTCCAAGAGACCCAGTACTTC.

The chain recombines TRBV7-8 with TRBJ1-6, with D possibly matching TRBD1 (5 bases). The ends were cut back, 0 bases at V and 7 bases at J, with 7 bases in the middle. Per germline, CDR1 SGHVS and CDR2 FQNEAQ. The CDR3 spans 14 residues. The CDR3 sequence: CASSLAGGNSPLHF. The CDR3 bases are TGTGCCAGCAGCTTAGCGGGGGGGAATTCACCCCTCCACTTT.

This clonotype ranks as medium-sized. The V call is TRBV14, the J call TRBJ1-1; possibly TRBD1 for D (6 bases). This CDR3 comprises 15 residues. Trimming left V 4 bases short and J 0 bases short, with 12 bases between. Germline lookup yields CDR1 SGHDN and CDR2 FVKESK. DNA of the CDR3: TGTGCCAGCAGCCCGGGGGGGGCGCTGAACACTGAAGCTTTCTTT. This sequence encodes CASSPGGALNTEAFF.

This sequence joins TRBV5-1 and TRBJ2-5; TRBD1 matches 10 bases. This CDR3 has 15 amino acids. Unmatched junction bases numbered 5, after V lost 4 bases and J lost 2 bases. From germline, CDR1 is SGHRS and CDR2 YFSETQ. The DNA of the CDR3 is TGCGCCAGCAGCAAAGGGGACAGGGGACAAGAGACCCAGTACTTC. Translating gives CASSKGDRGQETQYF. Full variable domain (rest looked up from reference TRBV5-1 and TRBJ2-5): KAGVTQTPRYLIKTRGQQVTLSCSPISGHRSVSWYQQTPGQGLQFLFEYFSETQRNKGNFPGRFSGRQFSNSRSEMNVSTLELGDSALYLCASSKGDRGQETQYFGPGTRLLVL.

This chain uses TRBV7-2 with TRBJ1-5; 8 nucleotides agree with TRBD1. From germline, CDR1 is SGHTA and CDR2 FQGNSA. V shed 3 bases, J shed 1 base, and the junction held 2 bases outside the gene matches. CDR3 size: 15 residues. The CDR3 DNA reads as TGTGCCAGCAGCTTTCAGGGGGCGAGCAATCAGCCCCAGCATTTT. Translating it yields CASSFQGASNQPQHF.